The T cell receptor beta chain described here comes from a study of T-cell reconstitution after alpha-beta-depleted transplantation in children. A TCRbeta library incorporating unique molecular identifiers was prepared. One entry per CDR3 protein, called by TCRdb with MiXCR from the PCR reads. The data contain some 640,000 distinct CDR3 sequences, around a sixth of them seen just once; the ten biggest clones take up 0.9% to 1.2%. This clonotype was observed a few times. The V and J ends lost 5 bases and 6 bases, in that order; junction bases with no gene match: 8. Germline V gene lookup returns CDR1 DFQATT and CDR2 SNEGSKA (reference sequence). The length of the CDR3 is 14 residues.

The rearrangement uses TRBV20-1 and TRBJ2-2; 8 bases fit TRBD2. The material sequenced was PBMCs from the stem cell graft donor, taken from the stem cell graft. The clonotype comes from a human donor who donated a stem cell graft to a child with acute myeloid leukemia. The CDR3: CSAAERGGSGELFF. Written as DNA, the CDR3 is TGCAGTGCTGCCGAACGGGGGGGGTCCGGGGAGCTGTTTTTT.